These T cell receptor beta chains were read from a single sample in a study of OX40 agonist ivuxolimab in advanced cancers. Clones were read by immunoSEQ multiplex PCR, and TCRdb kept only the in-frame ones, dropping some. The sample lists under 40,000 clones, 70% to 80% occurring once. The source material was CD4+ or CD8+ T cells sorted from blood, sampled in a trial of the OX40 agonist ivuxolimab. The receptors stem from an adult with an advanced solid tumor such as melanoma, head and neck, liver or kidney cancer. Each CDR3 is given with its conserved first and last residue. Each record gives: D gene, V gene, J gene, clone size, CDR3 protein, CDR3 DNA. D genes are given only for firm matches. Clone size is not always given. Where it is, it says once, few, many or a class for expanded clones.

>NA|TRBV5-6|TRBJ1-2|NA
CASSLVVGGYGYTF
TGTGCCAGCAGCTTGGTGGTGGGGGGATATGGCTACACCTTC
>NA|TRBV15|TRBJ1-5|NA
CATSRVLGDGSNQPQHF
TGTGCCACCAGCAGAGTATTGGGAGACGGAAGCAATCAGCCCCAGCATTTT
>NA|TRBV28|TRBJ1-5|once
CASMPPFGQPQHF
TGTGCCAGCATGCCCCCTTTCGGTCAGCCCCAGCATTTT
>NA|TRBV27|TRBJ1-2|NA
CASSRIEAGYGYTF
TGTGCCAGCAGCCGCATTGAGGCCGGCTATGGCTACACCTTC
>NA|TRBV21-1|TRBJ2-5|NA
CASRQGRWTQYF
TGTGCCAGCCGACAGGGGCGGTGGACCCAGTACTTC
>TRBD1|TRBV5-1|TRBJ2-7|NA
CASSVGTAYEQYF
TGCGCCAGCAGCGTTGGGACAGCCTACGAGCAGTACTTC
>NA|TRBV20-1|TRBJ1-5|few
CSANSQERQHF
TGCAGTGCTAACTCCCAGGAGCGCCAGCATTTT
>NA|TRBV11-3|TRBJ2-3|NA
CASSVYGGDTQYF
TGTGCCAGCAGCGTCTACGGTGGGGATACGCAGTATTTT
>NA|TRBV5-1|TRBJ2-6|NA
CASSLDGNSGANVLTF
TGCGCCAGCAGCTTGGATGGGAACTCTGGGGCCAACGTCCTGACTTTC
>NA|TRBV28|TRBJ1-1|NA
CASRPPVRAEAFF
TGTGCCAGCAGACCGCCCGTCAGAGCTGAAGCTTTCTTT
>TRBD1|TRBV5-1|TRBJ1-1|NA
CASSHDRVDTEAFF
TGTGCCAGCAGCCATGACAGGGTTGACACTGAAGCTTTCTTT
>NA|TRBV5-1|TRBJ2-2|once
CASSAGQITGELFF
TGCGCCAGCAGCGCGGGACAGATCACCGGGGAGCTGTTTTTT
>NA|TRBV28|TRBJ2-7|NA
CASSRMGEQYF
TGTGCCAGCAGTCGAATGGGGGAGCAGTACTTC
>TRBD1|TRBV9|TRBJ1-2|few
CASSARQGLNYGYTF
TGTGCCAGCAGCGCTAGACAGGGCCTTAACTATGGCTACACCTTC
>TRBD1|TRBV19|TRBJ2-2|few
CASTDRGRTGELFF
TGTGCCAGTACGGACAGGGGGCGGACCGGGGAGCTGTTTTTT
>NA|TRBV27|TRBJ2-7|few
CASTISGGTDYEQYF
TGTGCCAGCACCATCTCCGGAGGGACAGACTACGAGCAGTACTTC
>NA|TRBV5-1|TRBJ1-3|once
CASSLGGASDTIYF
TGCGCCAGCAGCTTGGGGGGAGCGTCGGACACCATATATTTT
>NA|TRBV13|TRBJ2-2|NA
CASSPLEIKRGANTGELFF
TGTGCCAGCAGCCCCCTCGAAATTAAACGGGGTGCGAACACCGGGGAGCTGTTTTTT
>TRBD2|TRBV5-1|TRBJ2-1|few
CASSFLAGTGHNEQFF
TGCGCCAGCAGCTTTCTAGCGGGTACTGGGCACAATGAGCAGTTCTTC
>NA|TRBV5-5|TRBJ2-5|NA
CASSLRGVQETQYF
TGTGCCAGCAGCTTGAGGGGGGTTCAAGAGACCCAGTACTTC
>NA|TRBV6-4|TRBJ2-3|NA
CASSDSIGRSTDTQYF
TGTGCCAGCAGTGACTCGATCGGGCGGAGCACAGATACGCAGTATTTT
>TRBD1|TRBV6-1|TRBJ2-1|NA
CASSEPRQGRNEQFF
TGTGCCAGCAGTGAACCAAGACAGGGAAGGAATGAGCAGTTCTTC
>NA|TRBV9|TRBJ2-1|few
CASSVGGWNEQFF
TGTGCCAGCAGCGTAGGAGGTTGGAATGAGCAGTTCTTC
>NA|TRBV5-4|TRBJ2-5|NA
CASSLTGTQETQYF
TGTGCCAGCAGCCTCACAGGGACCCAAGAGACCCAGTACTTC
>NA|TRBV7-9|TRBJ1-1|medium-sized
CASSLASAENTEAFF
TGTGCCAGCAGCTTAGCCTCGGCTGAAAACACTGAAGCTTTCTTT
>NA|TRBV28|TRBJ2-7|once
CAAFDGTYEQYF
TGTGCTGCTTTCGACGGTACCTACGAGCAGTACTTC
>NA|TRBV30|TRBJ2-7|NA
CAWSVRGYEQYF
TGTGCCTGGAGTGTTCGCGGCTACGAGCAGTACTTC
>NA|TRBV9|TRBJ2-2|NA
CASRGTANTGELFF
TGTGCCAGCAGGGGGACGGCGAACACCGGGGAGCTGTTTTTT
>NA|TRBV7-2|TRBJ2-1|NA
CASSLVRGSYNEQFF
TGTGCCAGCAGCTTAGTAAGAGGCTCCTACAATGAGCAGTTCTTC
>NA|TRBV6-5|TRBJ2-6|NA
CAARDTYSGANVLTF
TGTGCCGCCCGGGACACCTACTCTGGGGCCAACGTCCTGACTTTC
>NA|TRBV30|TRBJ2-7|NA
CAWSPKASTYEQYF
TGTGCCTGGAGTCCGAAAGCGTCGACCTACGAGCAGTACTTC
>NA|TRBV6-6|TRBJ2-2|NA
CASSRGDRLFSGELFF
TGTGCCAGCAGTCGGGGGGACAGGCTGTTTTCCGGGGAGCTGTTTTTT
>TRBD2|TRBV28|TRBJ2-1|NA
CASSSASGGVLEEQFF
TGTGCCAGCAGTTCGGCCTCGGGGGGGGTCTTAGAGGAGCAGTTCTTC
>NA|TRBV10-3|TRBJ1-4|NA
CAIKGREDEKLFF
TGTGCCATCAAGGGCAGGGAGGACGAAAAACTGTTTTTT
>TRBD1|TRBV7-6|TRBJ2-2|NA
CASSNTGTVNTGELFF
TGTGCCAGCAGCAATACCGGGACAGTAAACACCGGGGAGCTGTTTTTT
>TRBD1|TRBV28|TRBJ1-2|NA
CASSAGDRGYGYTF
TGTGCCAGCAGTGCGGGGGACAGGGGCTATGGCTACACCTTC
>NA|TRBV29-1|TRBJ2-3|NA
CSVGYTATMDTQYF
TGCAGCGTCGGATACACGGCCACCATGGATACGCAGTATTTT
>TRBD2|TRBV5-4|TRBJ2-7|NA
CVSSTGLAGEHEQYF
TGTGTCAGCAGCACCGGACTAGCGGGAGAACACGAGCAGTACTTC